These 13 T cell receptor beta chains were sequenced from one sample in a study of blood T cell repertoires in COVID-19. Profiled with immunoSEQ multiplex PCR; TCRdb holds only in-frame clones, not every one. The sample shows 90,000 to 120,000 clones, approximately 88% of them seen only once. The material sequenced was peripheral blood. These receptors were obtained from a man in his forties with active or convalescent COVID-19.

The chain combines TRBV28 with TRBJ2-5; perhaps TRBD1 as D (5 bases). Germline CDR1 and CDR2: MDHEN and SYDVKM. V was pared by 6 bases and J by 2 bases, with 16 bases between. This CDR3 has 15 amino acids. The CDR3 spells CASRSNGADQETQYF. CDR3 bases: TGTGCCAGCAGGAGCAATGGGGCAGATCAAGAGACCCAGTACTTC.

The chain has TRBV7-9 and TRBJ2-1, with 11 bases fitting TRBD2. Looked up from germline, CDR1 is SEHNR and CDR2 is FQNEAQ (reference sequence). This CDR3 has 16 residues. The V segment lost 5 bases and the J segment 1 base; nucleotides outside the gene matches: 4. CDR3 nucleotides: TGTGCCAGCAGCCAACTAGCGGGAGCTTCCTACAATGAGCAGTTCTTC. This encodes CASSQLAGASYNEQFF.

J is TRBJ2-3 and V is TRBV9; D ambiguous. This CDR3 spans 16 amino acids. Trimming removed 0 bases at V and 2 bases at J, with 13 bases between. From germline, CDR1 is SGDLS and CDR2 YYNGEE. In DNA form, the CDR3 reads TGTGCCAGCAGCGTAGGGTTAGCCCCCCACACAGATACGCAGTATTTT. It translates to CASSVGLAPHTDTQYF.

The chain couples TRBV10-1 to TRBJ2-1; the match to TRBD2 covers 9 bases. Trimming cost V 6 bases and J 5 bases; bases outside gene matches: 8. Germline V lookup: CDR1 WNHNN, CDR2 SYGVQD (reference sequence). This CDR3 comprises 15 residues. This chain's CDR3 is CASSYSGGFNNEQFF. The DNA of the CDR3 is TGCGCCAGCAGCTATAGCGGGGGATTCAACAATGAGCAGTTCTTC.

This clone was seen only once. V and J are TRBV19 and TRBJ1-5; 7 bases agree with TRBD1. The CDR3 sequence is 15 residues long. J lost 0 bases, V lost 4 bases, and 3 bases had no gene match. In germline, CDR1 is LNHDA, CDR2 SQIVND (reference sequence). CDR3 amino acids: CASSRQGNSNQPQHF. The CDR3 region has the DNA TGTGCCAGTAGTAGACAGGGAAATAGCAATCAGCCCCAGCATTTT.

The chain combines TRBV28 with TRBJ1-5, with D maybe TRBD1 (6 bases). CDR3 length equals 18 residues. Germline loops: CDR1 MDHEN, CDR2 SYDVKM. Trimming pared 6 bases from V and 1 base from J, leaving 22 bases between. The CDR3 here is CASRLAPSTGKSNQPQHF. The CDR3 bases are TGTGCCAGCAGGTTGGCCCCGTCGACAGGAAAAAGCAATCAGCCCCAGCATTTT.

This chain links TRBV7-9 with TRBJ2-7; no clear D. Germline CDR1 reads SEHNR; CDR2 reads FQNEAQ (reference sequence). V was cut by 5 bases and J by 0 bases, with 17 bases left in between. This CDR3 spans 16 amino acids. CDR3 bases: TGTGCCAGCAGCCCCGTGAGGATCCCTGCCTCCTACGAGCAGTACTTC. Protein product: CASSPVRIPASYEQYF.

This chain links TRBV9 with TRBJ1-1; TRBD1 aligns across 8 bases. This CDR3 spans 13 amino acids. Trimming at V came to 0 bases and at J to 11 bases, leaving 6 bases not matched to a gene. Germline-derived CDR1 and CDR2 are SGDLS and YYNGEE. CDR3 nucleotides: TGTGCCAGCAGCGTAGGGTCGACAGGGGACGCTTTCTTT. It specifies CASSVGSTGDAFF. Combining the CDR3 with reference TRBV9 and TRBJ1-1 gives the whole variable domain DSGVTQTPKHLITATGQRVTLRCSPRSGDLSVYWYQQSLDQGLQFLIQYYNGEERAKGNILERFSAQQFPDLHSELNLSSLELGDSALYFCASSVGSTGDAFFGQGTRLTVV.

J is TRBJ2-2 and V is TRBV28; a possible D gene is TRBD1 (5 bases). This CDR3 has 14 amino acids. CDR1 and CDR2 (germline): MDHEN, SYDVKM. V shed 5 bases and J shed 2 bases, with 9 bases lying between them. The CDR3 bases are TGTGCCAGCAGTCCCAGGGAAAACACCGGGGAGCTGTTTTTT. Amino acids: CASSPRENTGELFF.

The rearrangement uses TRBV4-1 and TRBJ2-1, with 13 bases lining up with TRBD2. Germline lookup yields CDR1 MGHRA and CDR2 YSYEKL. This CDR3 spans 14 amino acids. The V and J ends lost 8 bases and 9 bases, in that order; junction bases with no gene match: 7. DNA for the CDR3: TGCGCCAGCTCCGGACTAGCGGGAGATAGTGAGCAGTTCTTC. The encoded protein is CASSGLAGDSEQFF.

In regard to this clone: Other nucleotide sequences in the sample specify the same CDR3. V gene TRBV29-1 combines with J gene TRBJ1-2, with 8 bases lining up with TRBD1. Unmatched junction bases numbered 10, after V lost 4 bases and J lost 0 bases. The CDR3 is 16 amino acids. Germline CDR1 and CDR2: SQVTM and ANQGSEA. The DNA for the CDR3 is TGCAGCGTTGGGGGCACACAGGGGGGTACTAACTATGGCTACACCTTC. Encoded protein: CSVGGTQGGTNYGYTF.

J is TRBJ1-5 and V is TRBV10-3; D unresolved. Between the trimmed V and J ends, which lost 10 bases and 7 bases, there was a span of 20 bases. Germline V gene data show CDR1 as ENHRY and CDR2 as SYGVKD. This CDR3 comprises 14 residues. CDR3 DNA sequence: TGTGCCACCAGAGTCGGCACTAGTCTACAGCCCCAGCATTTT. This encodes CATRVGTSLQPQHF.

This sequence joins TRBV19 and TRBJ2-1; TRBD2 aligns across 14 bases. V was clipped by 6 bases and J by 7 bases; unmatched bases: 5. The CDR3 consists of 15 residues. Germline loops: CDR1 LNHDA, CDR2 SQIVND (reference sequence). CDR3 amino acids: CASSGTSGRLNEQFF. The CDR3 DNA follows: TGTGCCAGTAGCGGGACTAGCGGGAGATTAAATGAGCAGTTCTTC.